This TCR beta chain is from a study of blood T cell repertoires in COVID-19. This table comes from immunoSEQ multiplex PCR, and its TCRdb copy is limited to in-frame clones, with some not included. The repertoire holds a few hundred thousand clones, with about 90% as singletons. The CDR3 is made up of 14 amino acids. V trimming: 7 bases; J trimming: 7 bases; junction bases outside the gene matches: 7. CDR1 is MDHEN, CDR2 SYDVKM, per germline. This chain joins TRBV28 and TRBJ2-7; 13 bases line up with TRBD2. The receptor's source is an older woman with COVID-19, enrolled during active disease. The specimen was peripheral blood. The CDR3: CASIEEGLAGEQYF. The CDR3 DNA reads as TGTGCCAGCATAGAGGAGGGACTAGCGGGGGAGCAGTACTTC. Full variable domain (remainder filled in from reference TRBV28 and TRBJ2-7): DVKVTQSSRYLVKRTGEKVFLECVQDMDHENMFWYRQDPGLGLRLIYFSYDVKMKEKGDIPEGYSVSREKKERFSLILESASTNQTSMYLCASIEEGLAGEQYFGPGTRLTVT.